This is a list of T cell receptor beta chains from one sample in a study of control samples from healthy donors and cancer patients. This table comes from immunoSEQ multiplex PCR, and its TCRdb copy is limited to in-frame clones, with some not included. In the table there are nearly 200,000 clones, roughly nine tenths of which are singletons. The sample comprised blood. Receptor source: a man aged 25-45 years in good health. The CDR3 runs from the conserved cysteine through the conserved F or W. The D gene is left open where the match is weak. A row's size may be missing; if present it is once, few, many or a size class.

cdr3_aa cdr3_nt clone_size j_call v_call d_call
CASTGPEDTQYF TGTGCCAGCACCGGCCCTGAAGATACGCAGTATTTT . TRBJ2-3 TRBV12-3/TRBV12-4 .
CASSLLVAGAYEQYF TGTGCCAGCAGCCTGCTGGTAGCGGGGGCCTACGAGCAGTACTTC . TRBJ2-7 TRBV14 TRBD2
CASSLSQATREKLFF TGTGCCAGCAGTTTATCTCAGGCTACACGTGAAAAACTGTTTTTT . TRBJ1-4 TRBV27 .
CASSQGTNRNTGELFF TGTGCCAGCAGCCAAGGCACGAACAGGAACACCGGGGAGCTGTTTTTT . TRBJ2-2 TRBV14 .
CAWSAPVTDTQYF TGTGCCTGGAGTGCCCCAGTAACAGATACGCAGTATTTT . TRBJ2-3 TRBV30 .
CASSIRDSNQPQHF TGTGCCAGTAGTATAAGGGACAGTAATCAGCCCCAGCATTTT once TRBJ1-5 TRBV19 TRBD1
CASKKGTGGTGELFF TGTGCCAGCAAGAAAGGGACAGGGGGCACCGGGGAGCTGTTTTTT . TRBJ2-2 TRBV2 TRBD1
CASSRRQGPTGELFF TGTGCCAGCAGCCGGCGACAGGGGCCCACCGGGGAGCTGTTTTTT . TRBJ2-2 TRBV3-1/TRBV3-2 TRBD1
CASKPRSTTGELFF TGCGCCAGCAAGCCTAGGTCAACTACCGGGGAGCTGTTTTTT few TRBJ2-2 TRBV5-1 .
CATSRDSGGEQYF TGTGCCACCAGCAGAGATAGCGGGGGCGAGCAGTACTTC once TRBJ2-7 TRBV15 TRBD2
CATSRGLAPTQYF TGTGCCACCAGCAGGGGGCTAGCCCCCACGCAGTATTTT . TRBJ2-3 TRBV15 .
CAIRDTHSYNSPLHF TGTGCCATCAGGGACACGCACTCCTATAATTCACCCCTCCACTTT few TRBJ1-6 TRBV10-3 .
CASSFRTGRNEQFF TGTGCCAGCAGCTTCCGGACAGGGCGTAATGAGCAGTTCTTC . TRBJ2-1 TRBV5-6 TRBD1
CSAQGPYEQYF TGCAGTGCTCAGGGGCCCTACGAGCAGTACTTC . TRBJ2-7 TRBV20-1 .
CASRKRSTDTQYF TGTGCCAGCAGAAAGCGGAGCACAGATACGCAGTATTTT . TRBJ2-3 TRBV7-8 .
CAWSYGSPLHF TGTGCCTGGAGTTACGGTTCACCCCTCCACTTT . TRBJ1-6 TRBV30 .
CASSLGGGNEKLFF TGTGCCAGCAGCTTGGGTGGAGGTAATGAAAAACTGTTTTTT . TRBJ1-4 TRBV7-2 .
CASNEGGLAGNTIYF TGTGCCAGCAATGAAGGGGGACTGGCTGGAAACACCATATATTTT . TRBJ1-3 TRBV6-1 .
CASSPIRVSSYNSPLHF TGTGCCAGCAGCCCAATTCGAGTTAGCTCCTATAATTCACCCCTCCACTTT . TRBJ1-6 TRBV14 .
CASSQAFGGNPGTGELFF TGCGCCAGCAGCCAAGCTTTTGGGGGAAATCCGGGCACCGGGGAGCTGTTTTTT . TRBJ2-2 TRBV4-1 .
CASSQGQGGLWSQPQHF TGTGCCAGTAGCCAGGGACAGGGGGGACTTTGGAGTCAGCCCCAGCATTTT . TRBJ1-5 TRBV19 TRBD1
CASSYLHNRDRNTEAFF TGTGCCAGCAGTTACCTCCACAACAGGGACCGGAACACTGAAGCTTTCTTT . TRBJ1-1 TRBV6-2/TRBV6-3 .
CASRPMGGLQANYGYTF TGTGCCAGCAGACCAATGGGAGGATTACAAGCTAACTATGGCTACACCTTC . TRBJ1-2 TRBV7-9 .
CASSSLSGVSSYEQYF TGTGCCAGCAGCTCCCTTAGCGGGGTCTCCTCCTACGAGCAGTACTTC . TRBJ2-7 TRBV7-8 TRBD2
CASSLEVIGAFF TGTGCCAGCAGCTTGGAGGTGATTGGAGCTTTCTTT few TRBJ1-1 TRBV7-9 .
CATSRTGNQPQHF TGTGCCACCAGCAGGACTGGGAATCAGCCCCAGCATTTT . TRBJ1-5 TRBV15 .
CASKGDQSTDTQYF TGTGCCAGTAAGGGAGACCAAAGCACAGATACGCAGTATTTT . TRBJ2-3 TRBV19 .
CASSDRTVSYGYTF TGTGCCAGCAGTGACCGGACAGTATCCTATGGCTACACCTTC . TRBJ1-2 TRBV6-6 .
CASKQGTTYEQYF TGTGCCAGCAAGCAGGGGACCACCTACGAGCAGTACTTC . TRBJ2-7 TRBV3-1/TRBV3-2 .
CAWNNAGNTIYF TGTGCCTGGAACAACGCAGGAAACACCATATATTTT . TRBJ1-3 TRBV30 .
CASSYRGGSTEAFF TGCGCCAGCAGCTACAGGGGCGGAAGCACTGAAGCTTTCTTT . TRBJ1-1 TRBV5-1 TRBD1
CATSRGGQGARYGYTF TGTGCCACCAGCAGAGGTGGACAGGGGGCGAGGTATGGCTACACCTTC . TRBJ1-2 TRBV15 TRBD1
CAWSVFPQLTGGETQYF TGTGCCTGGAGTGTTTTTCCCCAGTTGACAGGCGGAGAGACCCAGTACTTC . TRBJ2-5 TRBV30 .
CASRAGTGGLYNQPQHF TGTGCCAGCAGGGCGGGGACAGGGGGCCTGTACAATCAGCCCCAGCATTTT . TRBJ1-5 TRBV2 TRBD1
CASSGEFNYGYTF TGTGCCAGCTCCGGGGAGTTTAACTATGGCTACACCTTC . TRBJ1-2 TRBV18 .
CASSLMGERGELTDTQYF TGTGCCAGCAGCCTGATGGGCGAGCGGGGGGAATTGACAGATACGCAGTATTTT . TRBJ2-3 TRBV11-2 TRBD2
CASSRTSGVNEQYF TGTGCCAGCAGCCGGACTAGCGGGGTTAACGAGCAGTACTTC . TRBJ2-7 TRBV2 TRBD2
CASSLDDRGRKTGNTIYF TGCGCCAGCAGCTTGGATGACAGGGGTCGAAAGACTGGAAACACCATATATTTT . TRBJ1-3 TRBV5-1 TRBD1
CATWKGQGAITEAFF TGTGCCACCTGGAAAGGACAGGGGGCTATCACTGAAGCTTTCTTT . TRBJ1-1 TRBV15 TRBD1
CAWSGTGVSGANVLTF TGTGCCTGGAGCGGAACAGGGGTGTCTGGGGCCAACGTCCTGACTTTC . TRBJ2-6 TRBV30 TRBD1
CASSIDRLTENYGYTF TGTGCCAGTAGTATAGACCGACTGACAGAAAACTATGGCTACACCTTC once TRBJ1-2 TRBV19 .
CASRAPPGGGNTIYF TGTGCCAGCAGGGCCCCCCCAGGGGGCGGAAACACCATATATTTT . TRBJ1-3 TRBV3-1/TRBV3-2 TRBD1
CASSREDRGVKPQHF TGTGCCAGTAGCCGAGAGGACAGGGGGGTAAAGCCCCAGCATTTT . TRBJ1-5 TRBV19 TRBD1
CASSYPGITRTDTQYF TGTGCCAGCAGTTACCCCGGGATCACTCGCACAGATACGCAGTATTTT . TRBJ2-3 TRBV6-2/TRBV6-3 .
CSVKQGWDTDTQYF TGCAGCGTAAAACAGGGGTGGGACACAGATACGCAGTATTTT . TRBJ2-3 TRBV29-1 TRBD1
CASSLRSGEGYTF TGTGCCAGCAGCTTAAGGTCAGGAGAGGGCTACACCTTC . TRBJ1-2 TRBV13 .
CASSIEWGSYNEQFF TGTGCCAGTAGTATTGAGTGGGGCTCCTACAATGAGCAGTTCTTC . TRBJ2-1 TRBV19 .
CASSSLAWETQYF TGTGCCAGTAGTTCCCTAGCGTGGGAGACCCAGTACTTC . TRBJ2-5 TRBV19 .
CASSAPGRRPRGYTF TGTGCCAGCAGCGCACCCGGGCGTCGTCCCCGTGGCTACACCTTC . TRBJ1-2 TRBV7-8 .
CASSLGTNTEAFF TGCGCCAGCAGCTTGGGGACGAACACTGAAGCTTTCTTT . TRBJ1-1 TRBV5-1 .
CASSPDRFTYEQYF TGTGCCAGCTCACCCGACAGGTTTACCTACGAGCAGTACTTC . TRBJ2-7 TRBV18 .
CASSESISYEQYF TGTGCCAGCAGTGAGTCTATCTCCTACGAGCAGTACTTC . TRBJ2-7 TRBV2 .
CAWRSGSSYNSPLHF TGTGCCTGGAGGTCCGGGAGCTCCTATAATTCACCCCTCCACTTT . TRBJ1-6 TRBV30 .
CASSGQGSSTGELFF TGTGCCAGCAGTGGACAGGGTTCCTCCACCGGGGAGCTGTTTTTT . TRBJ2-2 TRBV2 TRBD1
CASSISVTARGNIQYF TGTGCCAGCAGTATATCTGTTACAGCGAGAGGAAACATTCAGTACTTC . TRBJ2-4 TRBV27 .
CASSYDGIGGEKLFF TGTGCCAGCAGTTACGATGGGATTGGGGGTGAAAAACTGTTTTTT few TRBJ1-4 TRBV27 .
CASSPTGLLGDTIYF TGTGCCAGCAGCCCGACAGGGCTTTTAGGAGACACCATATATTTT . TRBJ1-3 TRBV9 TRBD1
CASSPRDNYNSPLHF TGTGCCAGCTCACCCCGGGATAACTATAATTCACCCCTCCACTTT . TRBJ1-6 TRBV18 .
CASSFSDTQYF TGTGCCAGCAGCTTCTCAGATACGCAGTATTTT once TRBJ2-3 TRBV7-9 .
CASSWRRYGYTF TGTGCCAGCAGCTGGAGAAGATATGGCTACACCTTC . TRBJ1-2 TRBV11-2 .